Below are 31 T cell receptor beta chains sequenced from a single sample in a study of graft-versus-host responses after intestinal transplantation. The antigens of these receptors remain unknown. Some clones are missing from TCRdb's copy, which holds only in-frame ones; the method was immunoSEQ multiplex PCR. The sample consists of 100,000 or so clones, 92% of them appearing once. Sequencing used unstimulated CD4+ T cells sorted from spleen or lymph node cells, obtained before intestinal transplant. The receptor set was obtained from a human donor who received an intestinal transplant.

This chain uses TRBV6-5 with TRBJ2-3, with 7 bases that match TRBD1. From germline, CDR1 is MNHEY and CDR2 SVGAGI. The CDR3 loop spans 16 amino acids. With V trimmed by 2 bases and J by 11 bases, 16 bases remained unmatched. CDR3 residues: CASSYARTGASVWQYF. The CDR3 DNA reads TGTGCCAGCAGTTACGCTCGAACAGGGGCGTCGGTATGGCAGTATTTT.

This clone was recorded only once. V is TRBV5-4 and J is TRBJ2-1; 11 bases align to TRBD2. J lost 6 bases, V lost 0 bases, and 2 bases had no gene match. The CDR3 loop spans 15 amino acids. The V gene's germline CDR1 is SGHNT and CDR2 YYREEE (reference sequence). Here the CDR3 DNA reads TGTGCCAGCAGCTTGGCTAGCGGGAGGCCCAATGAGCAGTTCTTC. It is translated as CASSLASGRPNEQFF.

The chain employs TRBV30 and TRBJ1-2; D might be TRBD1 (5 bases). Trimming left V 5 bases short and J 2 bases short, with 18 bases between. This CDR3 has 15 residues. Germline CDR1 and CDR2: GTSNPN and SVGIG (reference sequence). CDR3 bases: TGTGCCTGGTCCAGGGAGGGCGCGGGGAACTATGGCTACACCTTC. Its protein product is CAWSREGAGNYGYTF.

The chain recombines TRBV5-1 with TRBJ2-2; 8 positions agree with TRBD1. The CDR3 sequence is 15 residues long. V was pared by 4 bases and J by 1 base, with 3 bases of the junction left unmatched. Germline V gene sequence: CDR1 SGHRS, CDR2 YFSETQ. CDR3 coding DNA: TGCGCCAGCAGCCGGGGACAGGAGAACACCGGGGAGCTGTTTTTT. Protein product: CASSRGQENTGELFF.

The chain links TRBV5-4 to TRBJ2-1; tentative D call: TRBD1 (5 bases). The CDR3 spans 13 residues. CDR1 and CDR2 from the germline V gene are SGHNT and YYREEE (reference sequence). V was clipped by 4 bases and J by 2 bases, with 7 bases between them. This chain's CDR3 is CASSTTAYNEQFF. The CDR3 DNA follows: TGTGCCAGCAGCACGACAGCCTACAATGAGCAGTTCTTC. Together with reference TRBV5-4 and TRBJ2-1, the CDR3 gives the full variable domain: ETGVTQSPTHLIKTRGQQVTLRCSSQSGHNTVSWYQQALGQGPQFIFQYYREEENGRGNFPPRFSGLQFPNYSSELNVNALELDDSALYLCASSTTAYNEQFFGPGTRLTVL.

This chain links TRBV19 with TRBJ1-2; 8 bases are a match to TRBD1. The V and J ends lost 7 bases and 4 bases, in that order; junction bases with no gene match: 8. Germline V gene sequence: CDR1 LNHDA, CDR2 SQIVND (reference sequence). There are 14 residues in the CDR3. CDR3 region: CASITPDRGYGYTF. The CDR3 bases are TGTGCCAGTATTACCCCCGACAGGGGCTATGGCTACACCTTC.

The chain has TRBV19 and TRBJ2-3; 8 nucleotides match TRBD1. Germline assignment: CDR1 LNHDA and CDR2 SQIVND (reference sequence). With V trimmed by 4 bases and J by 3 bases, 12 bases remained unmatched. This CDR3 comprises 17 residues. The CDR3 region is CASSKTPAGGNTDTQYF. The CDR3, as DNA: TGTGCCAGTAGTAAAACTCCGGCAGGGGGCAATACAGATACGCAGTATTTT.

The CDR3 DNA follows: TGTGCCAGCAGGCAATCCGGGACAATTCGTGACACCATATATTTT. This codes for CASRQSGTIRDTIYF. V gene TRBV6-5 combines with J gene TRBJ1-3, with a tentative D call TRBD1 (6 bases). Germline values: CDR1 MNHEY, CDR2 SVGAGI. Trimming shortened V by 6 bases and J by 8 bases, and 20 bases separated the two germline ends. The CDR3 spans 15 residues.

The table lists this clone with a count of one. V is TRBV9 and J is TRBJ1-2; D not certain. The V end lost 4 bases, the J end lost 0 bases, and 7 bases lay between the germline ends. The CDR3 runs 13 residues. Germline assignment: CDR1 SGDLS and CDR2 YYNGEE. The CDR3 loop reads CASSRDANYGYTF. The CDR3, as DNA: TGTGCCAGCAGCCGAGATGCTAACTATGGCTACACCTTC.

The V and J genes are TRBV6-6 and TRBJ2-1; no clear D gene. V was shortened by 2 bases and J by 0 bases, with 8 bases between the two germline ends. This CDR3 is built from 15 residues. The germline V gene encodes CDR1 MNHNY and CDR2 SVGAGI (reference sequence). As DNA, the CDR3 is TGTGCCAGCAGTTACCGGGTACTCTCCTACAATGAGCAGTTCTTC. Amino acids: CASSYRVLSYNEQFF.

The CDR3 protein is CASSLKTGNYGYTF. The DNA of the CDR3 is TGTGCCAGCAGCTTAAAGACAGGGAACTATGGCTACACCTTC. The chain employs TRBV7-3 and TRBJ1-2; 7 positions match TRBD1. This CDR3 is 14 amino acids long. J gave up 2 bases and V 1 base, and 1 base lay outside the gene matches. Germline loops: CDR1 SGHTA, CDR2 FQGTGA.

The J gene is TRBJ2-7, the V gene TRBV27, with a possible D match to TRBD2 (5 bases). Germline lookup yields CDR1 MNHEY and CDR2 SMNVEV (reference sequence). Trimming shortened V by 2 bases and J by 7 bases, and 12 bases separated the two germline ends. This CDR3 has 13 amino acids. In DNA, the CDR3 is TGTGCCAGCAGTTTAATCCAGTCGGGGGAGCAGTACTTC. The encoded protein is CASSLIQSGEQYF.

The V and J genes are TRBV9 and TRBJ2-3; D is uncertain. CDR1 and CDR2 from the germline V gene are SGDLS and YYNGEE. V lost 0 bases and J 6 bases, leaving 14 bases between the germline ends. The CDR3 totals 15 residues. CDR3 nucleotides: TGTGCCAGCAGCGTAGGTGATCGAATCGGGGATACGCAGTATTTT. Residues: CASSVGDRIGDTQYF.

CDR3 nucleotide sequence: TGTGCCAGCAGCCAAGATGGCGGCTTAGGGAACACTGAAGCTTTCTTT. Protein product: CASSQDGGLGNTEAFF. The J gene is TRBJ1-1, the V gene TRBV4-2, with unresolved D. The length of the CDR3 is 16 residues. Germline V gene sequence: CDR1 LGHNA, CDR2 YNFKEQ. V gave up 0 bases and J gave up 1 base, with 12 bases separating them.

The chain combines TRBV6-1 with TRBJ2-3, with D unresolved. Germline values: CDR1 MNHNS, CDR2 SASEGT. There are 17 residues in the CDR3. V lost 3 bases and J lost 2, with 18 bases in between. The CDR3 sequence: CASSDYGGGGPTDTQYF. In nucleotides, the CDR3 is TGTGCCAGCAGTGATTATGGCGGCGGCGGCCCCACAGATACGCAGTATTTT.

V and J are TRBV27 and TRBJ2-3; a possible D gene is TRBD2 (6 bases). V was pared by 5 bases and J by 2 bases, with 11 bases between. Per germline, CDR1 MNHEY and CDR2 SMNVEV (reference sequence). The CDR3 is made up of 14 amino acids. This CDR3 is CASSPRLVTDTQYF. CDR3 bases: TGTGCCAGCAGTCCCCGACTAGTCACAGATACGCAGTATTTT.

V usage is TRBV7-2 and J usage is TRBJ1-3; a possible D gene is TRBD1 (5 bases). Germline V gene lookup returns CDR1 SGHTA and CDR2 FQGNSA. Trimming shortened V by 1 base and J by 2 bases, and 12 bases separated the two germline ends. The CDR3 has 16 amino acids. In nucleotides, the CDR3 is TGTGCCAGCAGCTTAGGATTATCGGGGGCTGGAAACACCATATATTTT. Its protein is CASSLGLSGAGNTIYF.

The V and J genes are TRBV19 and TRBJ1-3; D is unresolved. The CDR3 loop spans 13 amino acids. Germline V lookup: CDR1 LNHDA, CDR2 SQIVND (reference sequence). V gave up 4 bases and J gave up 4 bases, with 8 bases separating them. The CDR3 nucleotides read TGTGCCAGTAGTAATGGGCGAGGAAACACCATATATTTT. This encodes CASSNGRGNTIYF.

This chain connects TRBV5-1 to TRBJ2-1, with D possibly TRBD2 on 6 matching bases. Germline CDR1 reads SGHRS; CDR2 reads YFSETQ. The V end was cut by 4 bases, the J end by 4 bases, with 9 bases between. The CDR3 is 13 amino acids. CDR3 DNA: TGCGCCAGCAGCGACGGGGGTTACAATGAGCAGTTCTTC. It translates to CASSDGGYNEQFF.

J is TRBJ1-1 and V is TRBV10-3; D is possibly TRBD1 (6 bases). Trimming stripped 6 bases from V and 4 bases from J, with 12 bases between. The CDR3 covers 13 residues. The germline gives CDR1 ENHRY, CDR2 SYGVKD. The CDR3 is CAIRAAGATEAFF. In nucleotides, the CDR3 is TGTGCCATCAGAGCCGCAGGGGCCACTGAAGCTTTCTTT.

The chain recombines TRBV19 with TRBJ2-1; the match to TRBD2 covers 10 bases. The germline V gene has CDR1 LNHDA and CDR2 SQIVND (reference sequence). V shed 2 bases, J shed 2 bases, and the junction held 12 bases outside the gene matches. This CDR3 has 19 residues. The CDR3 nucleotides read TGTGCCAGTAGTATATCCCTCCGGACTAGCGGACTCCCCTACAATGAGCAGTTCTTC. It translates to CASSISLRTSGLPYNEQFF.

The table lists this clone with a count of one. The CDR3 coding sequence is TGTGCCAGCAGTTTATCTGGGGACAGAACCTACGAGCAGTACTTC. Protein sequence: CASSLSGDRTYEQYF. The chain has TRBV27 and TRBJ2-7; 7 nucleotides line up with TRBD1. The CDR3 runs to 15 residues. V dropped 0 bases and J dropped 2; count of bases not matched to a gene: 4. CDR1 is MNHEY, CDR2 SMNVEV, per germline (reference sequence).

The chain uses TRBV5-4 and TRBJ2-3; 12 nucleotides line up with TRBD2. The germline V gene has CDR1 SGHNT and CDR2 YYREEE (reference sequence). V was pared by 1 base and J by 2 bases, with 11 bases of the junction left unmatched. This CDR3 comprises 19 residues. CDR3 region: CASSLPTSGGPRTTDTQYF. CDR3 bases: TGTGCCAGCAGCTTGCCTACTAGCGGGGGGCCTAGGACCACAGATACGCAGTATTTT.

In nucleotides, the CDR3 is TGCGCCAGCAGCTTGGATTACAGTCCTTCATGGGTCGGCGAGCAGTACTTC. Protein: CASSLDYSPSWVGEQYF. This chain connects TRBV5-1 to TRBJ2-7, with D unclear. Germline-derived CDR1 and CDR2 are SGHRS and YFSETQ. The CDR3 runs 17 residues. Trimming removed 0 bases from V and 6 bases from J, with 22 bases in between.

The rearrangement joins TRBV4-3 to TRBJ2-3, with no clear D. CDR1 and CDR2 (germline): LGHNA, YSLEER. Trimming left V 0 bases short and J 1 base short, with 11 bases between. This CDR3 comprises 16 residues. The DNA for the CDR3 is TGCGCCAGCAGCCAAGATGTGGCCACCCGCACAGATACGCAGTATTTT. This sequence encodes CASSQDVATRTDTQYF.

The V and J genes are TRBV5-4 and TRBJ1-2; 12 bases are a match to TRBD1. The CDR3 covers 14 residues. The V gene end was trimmed by 7 bases and the J gene end by 6 bases; junction bases not matched to a gene: 7. CDR1 and CDR2 (germline): SGHNT, YYREEE (reference sequence). This CDR3 is CASRDRGRTDGYTF. In DNA form, the CDR3 reads TGTGCCAGCCGGGACAGGGGGCGCACCGATGGCTACACCTTC.

This chain links TRBV5-1 with TRBJ2-1; D gene uncertain. CDR1 is SGHRS and CDR2 is YFSETQ in the germline V gene. The CDR3 is made up of 14 amino acids. Between the trimmed V and J ends, which lost 0 bases and 6 bases, there was a span of 10 bases. CDR3 amino acids: CASSLGALSNEQFF. The CDR3 DNA sequence: TGCGCCAGCAGCTTGGGGGCTTTGAGCAATGAGCAGTTCTTC.

V gene TRBV7-9 combines with J gene TRBJ2-3; 10 bases fit TRBD1. The length of the CDR3 is 18 residues. Germline V lookup: CDR1 SEHNR, CDR2 FQNEAQ (reference sequence). V was clipped by 1 base and J by 4 bases; unmatched bases: 11. As DNA, the CDR3 is TGTGCCAGCAGCTTAGGGTTAACCCGGGACAGGGGTGCAGATACGCAGTATTTT. Protein sequence: CASSLGLTRDRGADTQYF. The full variable domain, with the rest looked up from reference TRBV7-9 and TRBJ2-3, is DTGVSQNPRHKITKRGQNVTFRCDPISEHNRLYWYRQTLGQGPEFLTYFQNEAQLEKSRLLSDRFSAERPKGSFSTLEIQRTEQGDSAMYLCASSLGLTRDRGADTQYFGPGTRLTVL.

The rearrangement links TRBV4-3 to TRBJ1-2; no reliable D call. CDR1 is LGHNA and CDR2 is YSLEER in the germline V gene. This CDR3 region has 14 residues. V lost 2 bases and J lost 4, with 11 bases in between. The chain's CDR3 is CASSQSRGGYGYTF. In DNA, the CDR3 is TGCGCCAGCAGCCAATCCCGGGGAGGCTATGGCTACACCTTC.

The chain is built from TRBV6-1 and TRBJ1-1; D is possibly TRBD1 (5 bases). Germline assignment: CDR1 MNHNS and CDR2 SASEGT. The CDR3 is made up of 13 amino acids. The V end lost 11 bases, the J end lost 1 base, and 14 bases lay between the germline ends. The CDR3 DNA is TGTGCCGCACAACGAAGGGGGAACACTGAAGCTTTCTTT. Amino acids: CAAQRRGNTEAFF.

V usage is TRBV6-5 and J usage is TRBJ2-6; 8 nucleotides match TRBD1. CDR1 and CDR2 from the germline V gene are MNHEY and SVGAGI. The junction had 5 bases not matched to a gene; V was cut back by 7 bases and J by 3 bases. The CDR3 consists of 15 residues. This CDR3 reads CASTRGLVGANVLTF. The CDR3 DNA reads TGTGCCAGCACCAGGGGGCTGGTTGGGGCCAACGTCCTGACTTTC.